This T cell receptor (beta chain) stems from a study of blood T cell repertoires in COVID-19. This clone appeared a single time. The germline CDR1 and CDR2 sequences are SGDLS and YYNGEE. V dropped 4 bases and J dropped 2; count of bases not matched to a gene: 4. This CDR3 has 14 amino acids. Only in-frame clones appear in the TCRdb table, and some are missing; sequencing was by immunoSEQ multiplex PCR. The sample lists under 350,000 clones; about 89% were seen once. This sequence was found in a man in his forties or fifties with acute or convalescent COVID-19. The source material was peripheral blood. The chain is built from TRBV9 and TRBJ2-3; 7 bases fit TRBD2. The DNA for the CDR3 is TGTGCCAGCAGCCGGGACTATCTCACAGATACGCAGTATTTT. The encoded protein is CASSRDYLTDTQYF. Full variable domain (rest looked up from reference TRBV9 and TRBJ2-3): DSGVTQTPKHLITATGQRVTLRCSPRSGDLSVYWYQQSLDQGLQFLIQYYNGEERAKGNILERFSAQQFPDLHSELNLSSLELGDSALYFCASSRDYLTDTQYFGPGTRLTVL.